This T cell receptor (beta chain) was obtained from a study of T cell responses to AZD1222 COVID-19 vaccine. The protocol was immunoSEQ multiplex PCR, while the TCRdb copy is restricted to in-frame clones and leaves out a portion. The sample consists of 120,000 or so clones, about 87% of them appearing once. As to this clone: As yet, its antigen is unknown.

This CDR3 is built from 12 residues. V lost 3 bases and J lost 10, with 12 bases in between. The study's findings and limits: Among those given AZD1222, only 6 or 7 were seropositive at baseline.

This TCR was recovered from an adult in good health. The rearrangement uses TRBV23-1 and TRBJ1-1; D is unclear. TRBV23-1 is known as an ORF, though its function is uncertain. The specimen was peripheral blood, collected on day 0 of AZD1222 vaccination. The CDR3 DNA follows: TGCGCCAGCAGTCATCTGGACCCTCGAGCTTTCTTT. As protein: CASSHLDPRAFF.